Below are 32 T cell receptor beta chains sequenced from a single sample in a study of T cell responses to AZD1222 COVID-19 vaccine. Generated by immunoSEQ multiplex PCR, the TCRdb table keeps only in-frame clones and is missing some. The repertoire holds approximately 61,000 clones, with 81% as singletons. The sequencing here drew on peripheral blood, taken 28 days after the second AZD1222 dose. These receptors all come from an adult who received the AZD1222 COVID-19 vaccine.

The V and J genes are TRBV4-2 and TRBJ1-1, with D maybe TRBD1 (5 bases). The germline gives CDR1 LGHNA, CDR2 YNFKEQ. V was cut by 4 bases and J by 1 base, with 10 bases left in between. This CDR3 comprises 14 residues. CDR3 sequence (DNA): TGTGCCAGCAGCCCACAGGACCAGAACACTGAAGCTTTCTTT. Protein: CASSPQDQNTEAFF.

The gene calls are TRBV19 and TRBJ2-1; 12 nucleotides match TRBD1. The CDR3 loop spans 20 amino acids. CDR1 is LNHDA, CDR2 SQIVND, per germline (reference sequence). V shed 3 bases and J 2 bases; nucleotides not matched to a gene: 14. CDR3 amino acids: CASSILGDRGRAPAYNEQFF. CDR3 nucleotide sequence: TGTGCCAGTAGTATCTTGGGGGACAGGGGGCGCGCCCCGGCCTACAATGAGCAGTTCTTC.

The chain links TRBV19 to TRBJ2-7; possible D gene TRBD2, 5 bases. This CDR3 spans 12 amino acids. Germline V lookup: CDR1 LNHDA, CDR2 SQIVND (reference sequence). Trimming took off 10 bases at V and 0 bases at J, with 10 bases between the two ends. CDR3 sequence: CATIGSSYEQYF. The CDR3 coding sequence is TGTGCCACCATAGGGAGCTCCTACGAGCAGTACTTC.

The CDR3 loop is CASSQDPGHMNSPLHF. DNA of the CDR3: TGCGCCAGCAGCCAAGATCCCGGCCATATGAATTCACCCCTCCACTTT. V gene TRBV4-1 combines with J gene TRBJ1-6; D ambiguous. Germline V lookup: CDR1 MGHRA, CDR2 YSYEKL. The CDR3 is 16 residues long. V was shortened by 0 bases and J by 7 bases, with 13 bases between the two germline ends.

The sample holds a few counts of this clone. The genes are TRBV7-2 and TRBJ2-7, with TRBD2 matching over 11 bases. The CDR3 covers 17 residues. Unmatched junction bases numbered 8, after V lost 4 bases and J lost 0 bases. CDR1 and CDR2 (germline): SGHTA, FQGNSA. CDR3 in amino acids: CASSSRRLAGLSYEQYF. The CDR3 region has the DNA TGTGCCAGCAGCTCGCGCCGACTAGCGGGGCTCTCCTACGAGCAGTACTTC.

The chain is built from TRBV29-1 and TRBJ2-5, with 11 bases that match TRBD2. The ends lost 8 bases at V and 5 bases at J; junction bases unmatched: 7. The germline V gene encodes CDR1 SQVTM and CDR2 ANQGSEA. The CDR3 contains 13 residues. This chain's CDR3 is CSLIAGGQETQYF. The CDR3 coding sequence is TGCAGCTTGATAGCGGGAGGGCAGGAGACCCAGTACTTC.

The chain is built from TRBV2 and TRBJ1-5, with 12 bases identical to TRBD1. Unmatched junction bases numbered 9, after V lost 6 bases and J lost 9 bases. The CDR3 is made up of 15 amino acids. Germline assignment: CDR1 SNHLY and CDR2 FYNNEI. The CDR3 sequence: CASSPGTGGPRPQHF. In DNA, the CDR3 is TGTGCCAGCAGCCCCGGGACAGGGGGCCCAAGGCCCCAGCATTTT.

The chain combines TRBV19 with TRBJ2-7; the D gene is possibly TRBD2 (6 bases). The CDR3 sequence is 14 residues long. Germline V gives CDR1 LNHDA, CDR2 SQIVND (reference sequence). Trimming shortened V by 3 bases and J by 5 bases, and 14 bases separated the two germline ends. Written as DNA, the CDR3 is TGTGCCAGTAGTATTCCAGGGAGGAATGACGAGCAGTACTTC. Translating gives CASSIPGRNDEQYF.

Here the CDR3 reads CASSLGVGAQPQHF. The CDR3 DNA follows: TGTGCCAGCAGCTTGGGTGTGGGGGCTCAGCCCCAGCATTTT. V is TRBV7-8 and J is TRBJ1-5, with a tentative D call TRBD1 (6 bases). The germline gives CDR1 SGHVS, CDR2 FQNEAQ. V dropped 3 bases and J dropped 6 bases, with 12 bases sitting between them. The CDR3 sequence is 14 residues long.

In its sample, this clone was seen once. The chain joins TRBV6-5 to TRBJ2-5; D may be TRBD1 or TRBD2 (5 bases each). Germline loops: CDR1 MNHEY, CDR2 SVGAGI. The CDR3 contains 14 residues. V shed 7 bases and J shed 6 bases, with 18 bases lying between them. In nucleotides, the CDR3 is TGTGCCAGCAACCCCTTACGGGGCGCGAAGACCCAGTACTTC. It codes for CASNPLRGAKTQYF.

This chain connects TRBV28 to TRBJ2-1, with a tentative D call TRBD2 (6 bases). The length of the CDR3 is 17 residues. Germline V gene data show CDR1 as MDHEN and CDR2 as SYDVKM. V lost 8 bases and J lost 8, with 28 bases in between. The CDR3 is CASSLPASATSGDEQFF. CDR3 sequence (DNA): TGTGCCAGCTCGCTGCCCGCTAGCGCCACGTCGGGGGATGAGCAGTTCTTC.

The CDR3 here is CASSTARDRGLDRETQYF. CDR3 DNA sequence: TGTGCCAGCAGTACCGCTCGGGACAGGGGGCTCGACAGAGAGACCCAGTACTTC. The chain carries TRBV2 and TRBJ2-5; 12 bases align to TRBD1. Germline-derived CDR1 and CDR2 are SNHLY and FYNNEI. Trimming removed 5 bases from V and 4 bases from J; junction bases left unmatched: 14. This CDR3 is built from 18 residues.

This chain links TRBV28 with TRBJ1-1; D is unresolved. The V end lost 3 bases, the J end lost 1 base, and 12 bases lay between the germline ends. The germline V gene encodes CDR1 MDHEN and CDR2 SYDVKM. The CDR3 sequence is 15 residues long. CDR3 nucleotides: TGTGCCAGCAGTTTTCGAGGCAGTCGGAACACTGAAGCTTTCTTT. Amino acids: CASSFRGSRNTEAFF.

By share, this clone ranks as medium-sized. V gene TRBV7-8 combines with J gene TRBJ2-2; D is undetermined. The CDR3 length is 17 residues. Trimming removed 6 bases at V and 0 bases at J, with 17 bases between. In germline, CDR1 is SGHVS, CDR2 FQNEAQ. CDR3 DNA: TGTGCCAGCAGACTGTCTTCGAGACGGCCGAACACCGGGGAGCTGTTTTTT. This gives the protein CASRLSSRRPNTGELFF.

The CDR3: CASSLGPEQYF. In DNA form, the CDR3 reads TGTGCCAGCAGCCTTGGTCCCGAGCAGTACTTC. The chain recombines TRBV5-4 with TRBJ2-7; D is undetermined. From germline, CDR1 is SGHNT and CDR2 YYREEE (reference sequence). V lost 4 bases and J 6 bases, leaving 8 bases between the germline ends. The CDR3 sequence is 11 residues long.

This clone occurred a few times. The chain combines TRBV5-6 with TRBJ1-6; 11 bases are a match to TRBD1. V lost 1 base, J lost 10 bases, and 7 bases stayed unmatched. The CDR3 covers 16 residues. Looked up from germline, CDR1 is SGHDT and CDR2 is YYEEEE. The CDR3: CASSLRGQGVRSPLHF. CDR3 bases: TGTGCCAGCAGCTTGCGGGGACAGGGGGTTCGCTCACCCCTCCACTTT.

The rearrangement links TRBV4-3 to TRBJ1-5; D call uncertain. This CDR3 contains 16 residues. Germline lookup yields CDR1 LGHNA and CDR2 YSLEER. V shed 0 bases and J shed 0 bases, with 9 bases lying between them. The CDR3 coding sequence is TGCGCCAGCAGCCAAGAGGGCCCAAATAGCAATCAGCCCCAGCATTTT. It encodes CASSQEGPNSNQPQHF.

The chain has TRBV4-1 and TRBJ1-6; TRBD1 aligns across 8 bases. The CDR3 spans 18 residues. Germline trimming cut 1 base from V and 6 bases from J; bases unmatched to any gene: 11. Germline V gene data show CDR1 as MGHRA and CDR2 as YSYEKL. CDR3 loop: CASSQAPRGRGRNSPLHF. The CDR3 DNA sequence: TGCGCCAGCAGCCAAGCTCCGAGGGGCAGGGGGCGTAATTCACCCCTCCACTTT.

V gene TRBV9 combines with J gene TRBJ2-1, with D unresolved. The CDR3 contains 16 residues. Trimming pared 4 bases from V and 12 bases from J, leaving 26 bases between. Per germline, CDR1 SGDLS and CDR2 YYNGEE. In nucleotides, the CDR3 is TGTGCCAGCAGCCGCTACTCCGGGTCCTCTTCCTCATGGCAGTTCTTC. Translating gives CASSRYSGSSSSWQFF.

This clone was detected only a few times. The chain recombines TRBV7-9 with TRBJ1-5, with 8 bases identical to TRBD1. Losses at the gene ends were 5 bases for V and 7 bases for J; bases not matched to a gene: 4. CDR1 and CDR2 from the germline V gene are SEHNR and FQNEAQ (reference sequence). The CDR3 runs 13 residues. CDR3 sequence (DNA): TGTGCCAGCAGCAGGGGACAGGCCCAGCCCCAGCATTTT. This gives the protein CASSRGQAQPQHF.

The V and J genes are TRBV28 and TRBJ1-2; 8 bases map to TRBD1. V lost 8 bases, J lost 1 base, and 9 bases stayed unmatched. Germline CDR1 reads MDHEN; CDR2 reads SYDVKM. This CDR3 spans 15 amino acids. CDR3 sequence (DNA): TGTGCCAGCCGGTCCGACAGGGGATTTAACTATGGCTACACCTTC. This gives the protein CASRSDRGFNYGYTF.

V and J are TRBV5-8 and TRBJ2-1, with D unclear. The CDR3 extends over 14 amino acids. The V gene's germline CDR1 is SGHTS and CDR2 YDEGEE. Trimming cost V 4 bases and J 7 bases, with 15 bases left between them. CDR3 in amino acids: CASSNDRVGNEQFF. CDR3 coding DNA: TGTGCCAGCAGCAACGATAGAGTTGGGAATGAGCAGTTCTTC.

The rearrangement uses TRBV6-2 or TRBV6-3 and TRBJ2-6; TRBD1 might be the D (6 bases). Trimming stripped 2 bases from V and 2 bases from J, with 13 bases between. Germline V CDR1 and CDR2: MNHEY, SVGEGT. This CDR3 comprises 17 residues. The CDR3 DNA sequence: TGTGCCAGCAGTTACGTTCAAGGGGGACCTGGGGCCAACGTCCTGACTTTC. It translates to CASSYVQGGPGANVLTF.

DNA for the CDR3: TGCAGCGTTAGTCTGACAGACCAAGAGACCCAGTACTTC. It codes for CSVSLTDQETQYF. The rearrangement uses TRBV29-1 and TRBJ2-5, with a tentative D call TRBD1 (5 bases). Germline V lookup: CDR1 SQVTM, CDR2 ANQGSEA. The CDR3 loop spans 13 amino acids. The V end was cut by 5 bases, the J end by 0 bases, with 10 bases between. The whole variable domain, remainder taken from reference TRBV29-1 and TRBJ2-5, is SAVISQKPSRDICQRGTSLTIQCQVDSQVTMMFWYRQQPGQSLTLIATANQGSEATYESGFVIDKFPISRPNLTFSTLTVSNMSPEDSSIYLCSVSLTDQETQYFGPGTRLLVL.

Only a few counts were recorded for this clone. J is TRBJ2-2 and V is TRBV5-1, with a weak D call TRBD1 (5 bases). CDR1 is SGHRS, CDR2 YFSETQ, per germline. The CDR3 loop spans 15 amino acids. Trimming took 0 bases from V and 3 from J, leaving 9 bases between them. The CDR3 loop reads CASSLGGGDTGELFF. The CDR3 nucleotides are TGCGCCAGCAGCTTGGGGGGCGGAGACACCGGGGAGCTGTTTTTT. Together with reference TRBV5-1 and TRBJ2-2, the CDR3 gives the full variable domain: KAGVTQTPRYLIKTRGQQVTLSCSPISGHRSVSWYQQTPGQGLQFLFEYFSETQRNKGNFPGRFSGRQFSNSRSEMNVSTLELGDSALYLCASSLGGGDTGELFFGEGSRLTVL.

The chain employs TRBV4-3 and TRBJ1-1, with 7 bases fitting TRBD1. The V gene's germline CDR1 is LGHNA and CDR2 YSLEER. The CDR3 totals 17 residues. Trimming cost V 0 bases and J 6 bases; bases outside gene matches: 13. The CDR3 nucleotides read TGCGCCAGCAGCCAAGACCCCCTTACCACAGGGGTCGCTGAAGCTTTCTTT. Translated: CASSQDPLTTGVAEAFF.

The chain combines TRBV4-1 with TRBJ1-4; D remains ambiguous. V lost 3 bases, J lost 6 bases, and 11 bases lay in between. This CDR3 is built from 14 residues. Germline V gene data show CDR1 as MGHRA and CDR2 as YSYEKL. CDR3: CASSQDGSYEKLFF. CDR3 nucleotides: TGCGCCAGCAGCCAGGACGGAAGCTATGAAAAACTGTTTTTT.

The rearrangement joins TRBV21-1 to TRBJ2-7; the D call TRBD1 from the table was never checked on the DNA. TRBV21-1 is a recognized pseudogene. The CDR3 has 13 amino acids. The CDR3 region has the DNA TGTGCTATGCCCGGGACAGACCGATACGAGCAGTACTTC. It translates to CAMPGTDRYEQYF.

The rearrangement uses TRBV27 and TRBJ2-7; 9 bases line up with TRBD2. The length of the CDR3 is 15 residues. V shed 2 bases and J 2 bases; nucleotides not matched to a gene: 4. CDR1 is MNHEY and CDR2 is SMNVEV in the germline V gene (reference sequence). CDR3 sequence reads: CASSLLAGTPYEQYF. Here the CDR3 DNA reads TGTGCCAGCAGTTTACTAGCGGGGACCCCCTACGAGCAGTACTTC.

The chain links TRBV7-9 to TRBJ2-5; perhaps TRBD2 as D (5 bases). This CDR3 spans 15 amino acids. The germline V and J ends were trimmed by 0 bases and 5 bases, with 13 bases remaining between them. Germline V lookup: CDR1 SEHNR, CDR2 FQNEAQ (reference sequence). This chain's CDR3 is CASSLAVLRAETQYF. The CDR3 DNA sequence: TGTGCCAGCAGCTTAGCCGTTCTGAGGGCGGAGACCCAGTACTTC.

CDR3 sequence reads: CASSFKGGNEQFF. The CDR3 DNA is TGTGCCAGCAGCTTTAAAGGGGGCAATGAGCAGTTCTTC. The chain has TRBV7-3 and TRBJ2-1; D might be TRBD1 (6 bases). The CDR3 loop spans 13 amino acids. Germline loops: CDR1 SGHTA, CDR2 FQGTGA. Trimming cost V 3 bases and J 6 bases, with 9 bases left between them.

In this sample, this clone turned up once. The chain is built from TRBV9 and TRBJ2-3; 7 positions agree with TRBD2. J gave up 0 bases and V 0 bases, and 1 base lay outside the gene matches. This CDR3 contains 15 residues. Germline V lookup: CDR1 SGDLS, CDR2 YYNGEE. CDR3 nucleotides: TGTGCCAGCAGCGTAGGGACTAGTAGCACAGATACGCAGTATTTT. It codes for CASSVGTSSTDTQYF.